Shown below are 16 T cell receptor beta chains from a single sample sequenced in a study of CD8 T cells in ankylosing spondylitis. General observations from the study: Blood from ankylosing spondylitis patients appeared to carry a characteristic roughly eight-variant TCR beta motif.

No antigens are known for them. TCRdb independently ran MiXCR on the 5' RACE reads; one entry per CDR3 protein. The table shows about 840,000 distinct CDR3 sequences, with roughly 12% occurring only once. What was sequenced was blood, either unsorted or a sorted T cell fraction (not recorded which). The receptors were sampled from a male donor with ankylosing spondylitis.

This clonotype occurred a few times. This chain links TRBV29-1 with TRBJ2-3, with D tentatively TRBD2 (5 bases). CDR1 and CDR2 (germline): SQVTM, ANQGSEA. This CDR3 has 16 amino acids. Trimming removed 5 bases from V and 0 bases from J, with 18 bases in between. CDR3 protein: CSVRAGPGFSTDTQYF. The CDR3 nucleotides are TGCAGCGTTAGGGCGGGCCCTGGTTTTAGCACAGATACGCAGTATTTT.

This clonotype showed up just a few times. This chain uses TRBV11-3 with TRBJ2-5; TRBD2 agrees at 8 bases. The CDR3 is 15 residues long. CDR1 is SGHNT, CDR2 YENEEA, per germline. After removal of 2 bases from V and 3 bases from J, the junction contained 5 bases not matched to a gene. CDR3 DNA sequence: TGTGCCAGCAGCTTAAGCGGGAGAAGGAAAGAGACCCAGTACTTC. It yields the protein CASSLSGRRKETQYF.

The CDR3 reads CSARDRISGVGSGYTF. CDR3 nucleotides: TGCAGTGCTAGAGATCGCATCTCGGGGGTAGGTTCCGGCTACACCTTC. The V and J genes are TRBV20-1 and TRBJ1-2, with a possible D match to TRBD1 (5 bases). Germline V lookup: CDR1 DFQATT, CDR2 SNEGSKA (reference sequence). Trimming removed 0 bases from V and 8 bases from J, with 22 bases in between. The length of the CDR3 is 16 residues.

This clonotype was counted only a few times. The chain has TRBV27 and TRBJ1-4, with a possible D match to TRBD1 (5 bases). The germline V gene encodes CDR1 MNHEY and CDR2 SMNVEV (reference sequence). Trimming removed 1 base at V and 0 bases at J, with 9 bases between. The CDR3 length is 16 residues. The CDR3 DNA is TGTGCCAGCAGTTTATGGGGGACCGCAACTAATGAAAAACTGTTTTTT. Translating it yields CASSLWGTATNEKLFF.

The genes are TRBV7-9 and TRBJ1-5; D call uncertain. The length of the CDR3 is 13 residues. V gave up 3 bases and J gave up 5 bases, with 8 bases separating them. Germline CDR1 reads SEHNR; CDR2 reads FQNEAQ (reference sequence). CDR3 bases: TGTGCCAGCAGCTTCTTGCGGGATCAGCCCCAGCATTTT. As protein: CASSFLRDQPQHF.

The rearrangement links TRBV3-1 to TRBJ2-7, with D tentatively TRBD1 (6 bases). CDR1 is LGHDT and CDR2 is YNNKEL in the germline V gene (reference sequence). The V and J ends lost 4 bases and 7 bases respectively, with 17 bases between them. The CDR3 totals 14 residues. The CDR3 bases are TGTGCCAGCAGCCTCCTTGACAGGTCCTGGGAGCAGTACTTC. Amino acids: CASSLLDRSWEQYF.

A few counts support this clonotype. The chain uses TRBV28 and TRBJ1-3; D uncertain. Trimming took off 7 bases at V and 11 bases at J, with 15 bases between the two ends. The CDR3 is 12 amino acids. Germline CDR1 and CDR2: MDHEN and SYDVKM. The CDR3 region is CASKPPVGSIYF. The CDR3, as DNA: TGTGCCAGCAAACCCCCGGTTGGATCCATATATTTT.

This clonotype was seen a single time. This chain uses TRBV7-2 with TRBJ2-7, with a tentative D call TRBD2 (6 bases). Trimming removed 1 base from V and 3 bases from J, with 13 bases in between. The CDR3 runs 15 residues. CDR1 is SGHTA, CDR2 FQGNSA, per germline. The CDR3, as DNA: TGTGCCAGCAGCTTAGTAGGGGCTAGCGTCTACGAGCAGTACTTC. This gives the protein CASSLVGASVYEQYF.

This clonotype was counted a few times. This chain joins TRBV12-3 or TRBV12-4 and TRBJ2-7; D might be TRBD1 (5 bases). Trimming cost V 3 bases and J 2 bases, with 8 bases left between them. This CDR3 has 13 residues. The CDR3 is CASSLDTAYEQYF. The CDR3 DNA reads TGTGCCAGCAGTTTGGACACAGCCTACGAGCAGTACTTC.

V and J are TRBV6-5 and TRBJ2-3; D unresolved. The germline gives CDR1 MNHEY, CDR2 SVGAGI. V was pared by 2 bases and J by 3 bases, with 12 bases between. CDR3 length: 15 residues. The CDR3 DNA sequence: TGTGCCAGCAGTTACGTAGCCGCGGCTACAGATACGCAGTATTTT. This codes for CASSYVAAATDTQYF.

This clonotype was counted at least ten times. The J gene is TRBJ2-5, the V gene TRBV20-1, with 9 bases lining up with TRBD1. The CDR3 has 15 amino acids. Trimming cost V 6 bases and J 5 bases; bases outside gene matches: 13. Germline CDR1 DFQATT, CDR2 SNEGSKA (reference sequence). CDR3 amino acids: CSATNPTGGTETQYF. Here the CDR3 DNA reads TGCAGTGCCACTAACCCAACAGGGGGCACGGAGACCCAGTACTTC.

V usage is TRBV2 and J usage is TRBJ1-5; D is uncertain. The germline V and J ends were trimmed by 3 bases and 4 bases, with 16 bases remaining between them. Germline values: CDR1 SNHLY, CDR2 FYNNEI. The CDR3 consists of 16 residues. The CDR3 sequence: CASSENRATVNQPQHF. The CDR3 DNA is TGTGCCAGCAGTGAGAATAGGGCCACTGTTAATCAGCCCCAGCATTTT.

The chain couples TRBV20-1 to TRBJ2-2, with 8 bases lining up with TRBD2. The CDR3 sequence is 14 residues long. Germline lookup yields CDR1 DFQATT and CDR2 SNEGSKA (reference sequence). With V trimmed by 6 bases and J by 2 bases, 5 bases remained unmatched. CDR3 loop: CSALGLVNTGELFF. DNA of the CDR3: TGCAGTGCCCTGGGACTAGTTAACACCGGGGAGCTGTTTTTT.

This clonotype was seen a handful of times. The chain is built from TRBV29-1 and TRBJ2-5; TRBD2 matches at 8 bases. This CDR3 is built from 13 residues. The junction had 8 bases not matched to a gene; V was cut back by 6 bases and J by 5 bases. Germline V gene sequence: CDR1 SQVTM, CDR2 ANQGSEA. The CDR3 region is CSVLRGGPETQYF. CDR3 DNA: TGCAGCGTCCTTCGCGGGGGGCCGGAGACCCAGTACTTC.

The rearrangement uses TRBV7-9 and TRBJ2-1, with D possibly being TRBD2 (5 bases). V lost 7 bases, J lost 10 bases, and 11 bases lay in between. The CDR3 consists of 11 residues. Per the germline V gene, CDR1 is SEHNR and CDR2 is FQNEAQ (reference sequence). The DNA for the CDR3 is TGTGCCAGCACAAGAGGGTGGGAGCAGTTCTTC. This gives the protein CASTRGWEQFF.

This clonotype has only a few counts. CDR3 residues: CSTRNAGTGGDEAFF. The CDR3 DNA follows: TGCAGTACAAGAAATGCCGGGACAGGGGGAGATGAAGCTTTCTTT. V and J are TRBV20-1 and TRBJ1-1, with 11 bases identical to TRBD1. This CDR3 contains 15 residues. CDR1 DFQATT and CDR2 SNEGSKA come from the germline V gene (reference sequence). J was trimmed by 7 bases and V by 8 bases; bases with no gene match: 15.